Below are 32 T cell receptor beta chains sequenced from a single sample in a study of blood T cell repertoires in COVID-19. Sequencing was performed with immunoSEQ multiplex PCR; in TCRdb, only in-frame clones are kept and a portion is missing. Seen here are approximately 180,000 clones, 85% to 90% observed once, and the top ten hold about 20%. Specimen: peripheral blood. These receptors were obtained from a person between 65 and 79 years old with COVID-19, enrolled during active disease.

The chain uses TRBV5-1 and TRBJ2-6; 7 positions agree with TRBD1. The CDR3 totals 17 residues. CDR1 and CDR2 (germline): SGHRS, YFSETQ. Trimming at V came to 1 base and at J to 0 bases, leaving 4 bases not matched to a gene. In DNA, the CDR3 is TGCGCCAGCAGCTTGAAGGGACAGAGCTCTGGGGCCAACGTCCTGACTTTC. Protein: CASSLKGQSSGANVLTF.

For the CDR3, the DNA is TGTGCCAGAAGCCAAACCCCGGGACAGAACTATGGCTACACCTTC. Residues: CARSQTPGQNYGYTF. The chain employs TRBV5-3 and TRBJ1-2; 7 nucleotides match TRBD1. TRBV5-3 is marked as an open reading frame, function uncertain. The CDR3 consists of 15 residues. J gave up 2 bases and V 4 bases, and 8 bases lay outside the gene matches.

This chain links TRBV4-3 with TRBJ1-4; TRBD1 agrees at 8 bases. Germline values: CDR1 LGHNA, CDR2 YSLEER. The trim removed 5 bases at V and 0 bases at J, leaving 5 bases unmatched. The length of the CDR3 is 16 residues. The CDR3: CASSIGQGATNEKLFF. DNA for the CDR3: TGCGCCAGCAGCATCGGACAGGGAGCAACTAATGAAAAACTGTTTTTT.

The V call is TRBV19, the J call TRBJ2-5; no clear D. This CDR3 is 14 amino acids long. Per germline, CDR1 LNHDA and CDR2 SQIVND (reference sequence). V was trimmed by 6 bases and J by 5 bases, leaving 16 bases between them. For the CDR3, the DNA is TGTGCCAGTAGGGGCCGCAGCCCTTGGGAGACCCAGTACTTC. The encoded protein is CASRGRSPWETQYF.

CDR3 protein: CASSYVGTDEAFF. The CDR3 bases are TGTGCCAGCAGCTACGTGGGGACAGATGAAGCTTTCTTT. V gene TRBV5-4 combines with J gene TRBJ1-1; 7 positions match TRBD1. CDR3 length: 13 amino acids. The germline V gene has CDR1 SGHNT and CDR2 YYREEE (reference sequence). The ends lost 3 bases at V and 7 bases at J; junction bases unmatched: 6.

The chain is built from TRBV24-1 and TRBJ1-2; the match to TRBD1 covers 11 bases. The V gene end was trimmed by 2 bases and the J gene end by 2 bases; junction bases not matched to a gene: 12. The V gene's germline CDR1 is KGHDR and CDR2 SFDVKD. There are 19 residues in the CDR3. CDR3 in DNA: TGTGCCACCAGTGATTCCTCGCTCCGGGACAGGGGGTACAACTATGGCTACACCTTC. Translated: CATSDSSLRDRGYNYGYTF.

The CDR3 spells CSARTGGDGYTF. CDR3 DNA sequence: TGCAGCGCGAGGACAGGGGGCGATGGCTACACCTTC. The V call is TRBV29-1, the J call TRBJ1-2; 11 positions agree with TRBD1. The V segment lost 7 bases and the J segment 6 bases; nucleotides outside the gene matches: 4. CDR3 size: 12 residues. In germline, CDR1 is SQVTM, CDR2 ANQGSEA.

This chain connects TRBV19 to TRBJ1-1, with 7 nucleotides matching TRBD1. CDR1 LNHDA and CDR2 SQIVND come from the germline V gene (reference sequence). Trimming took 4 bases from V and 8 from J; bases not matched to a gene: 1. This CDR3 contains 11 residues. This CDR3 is CASSKDREAFF. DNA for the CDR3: TGTGCCAGTAGTAAGGACAGGGAAGCTTTCTTT.

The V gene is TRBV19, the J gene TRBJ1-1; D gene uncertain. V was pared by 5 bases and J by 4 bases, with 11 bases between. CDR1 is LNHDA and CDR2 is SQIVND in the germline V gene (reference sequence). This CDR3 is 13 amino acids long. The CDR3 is CASSRSGITEAFF. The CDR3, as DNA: TGTGCCAGTAGTCGGTCCGGGATCACTGAAGCTTTCTTT.

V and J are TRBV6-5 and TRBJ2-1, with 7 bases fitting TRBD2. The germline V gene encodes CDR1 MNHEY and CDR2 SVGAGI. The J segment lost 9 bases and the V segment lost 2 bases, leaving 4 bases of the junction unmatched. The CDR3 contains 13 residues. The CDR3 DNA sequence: TGTGCCAGCAGTTACGGGGGGGGGTCTGAGCAGTTCTTC. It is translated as CASSYGGGSEQFF.

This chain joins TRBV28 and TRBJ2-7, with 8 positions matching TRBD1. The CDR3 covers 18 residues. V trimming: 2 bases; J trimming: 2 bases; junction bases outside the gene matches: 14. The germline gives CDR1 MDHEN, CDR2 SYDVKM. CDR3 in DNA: TGTGCCAGCAGTTTAGGACCCAGCCTTACAGGGGGAGCCTACGAGCAGTACTTC. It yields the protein CASSLGPSLTGGAYEQYF.

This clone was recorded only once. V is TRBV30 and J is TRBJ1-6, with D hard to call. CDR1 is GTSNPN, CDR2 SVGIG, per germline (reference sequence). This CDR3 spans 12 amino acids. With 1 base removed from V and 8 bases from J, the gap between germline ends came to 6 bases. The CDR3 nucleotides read TGTGCCTGGAGTGAACCAGATTCACCCCTCCACTTT. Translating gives CAWSEPDSPLHF.

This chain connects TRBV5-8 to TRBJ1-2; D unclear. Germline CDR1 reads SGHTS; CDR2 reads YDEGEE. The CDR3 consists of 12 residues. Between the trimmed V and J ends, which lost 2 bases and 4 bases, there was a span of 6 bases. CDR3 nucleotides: TGTGCCAGCAGCTTCCGGTCCTATGGCTACACCTTC. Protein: CASSFRSYGYTF.

The DNA of the CDR3 is TGTGCCAGCAGTGACTCAGGGGTCGAGATGAACACTGAAGCTTTCTTT. It translates to CASSDSGVEMNTEAFF. The chain has TRBV6-4 and TRBJ1-1; perhaps TRBD1 as D (5 bases). The V gene lost 0 bases and the J gene lost 0 bases, with 11 bases spanning the gap. Germline CDR1 is MRHNA and CDR2 is SNTAGT. This CDR3 spans 16 amino acids.

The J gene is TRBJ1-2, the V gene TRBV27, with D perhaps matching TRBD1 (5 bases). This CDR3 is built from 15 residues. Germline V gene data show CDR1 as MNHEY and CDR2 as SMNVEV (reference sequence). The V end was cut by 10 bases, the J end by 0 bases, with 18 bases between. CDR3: CATNRAGLANYGYTF. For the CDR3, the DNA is TGTGCCACCAACAGAGCAGGGCTCGCTAACTATGGCTACACCTTC.

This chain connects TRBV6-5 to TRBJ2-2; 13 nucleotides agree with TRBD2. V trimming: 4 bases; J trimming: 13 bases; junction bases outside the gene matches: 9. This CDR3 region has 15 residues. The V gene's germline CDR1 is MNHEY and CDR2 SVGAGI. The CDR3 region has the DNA TGTGCCAGCAGTTCCGGACTAGCGGGGGTCCCAGGGCTGTTTTTT. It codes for CASSSGLAGVPGLFF.

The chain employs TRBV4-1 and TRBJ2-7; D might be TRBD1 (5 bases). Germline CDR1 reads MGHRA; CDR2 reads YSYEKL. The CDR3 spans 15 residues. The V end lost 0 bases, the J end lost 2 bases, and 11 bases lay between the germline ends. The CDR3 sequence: CASSQDPGLPYEQYF. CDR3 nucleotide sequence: TGCGCCAGCAGCCAAGACCCAGGGCTACCCTACGAGCAGTACTTC.

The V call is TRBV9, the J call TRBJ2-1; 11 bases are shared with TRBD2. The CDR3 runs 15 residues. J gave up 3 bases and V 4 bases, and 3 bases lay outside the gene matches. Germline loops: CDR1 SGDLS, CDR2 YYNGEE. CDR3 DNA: TGTGCCAGCAGCACTAGCGGGGGCCACTACAATGAGCAGTTCTTC. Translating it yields CASSTSGGHYNEQFF.

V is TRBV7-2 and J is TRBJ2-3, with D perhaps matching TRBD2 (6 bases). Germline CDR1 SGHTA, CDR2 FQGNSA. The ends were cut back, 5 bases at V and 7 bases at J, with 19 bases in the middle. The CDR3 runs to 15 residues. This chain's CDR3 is CASSNSGSWVYTQYF. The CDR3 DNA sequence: TGTGCCAGCAGCAATAGCGGCTCCTGGGTATATACGCAGTATTTT.

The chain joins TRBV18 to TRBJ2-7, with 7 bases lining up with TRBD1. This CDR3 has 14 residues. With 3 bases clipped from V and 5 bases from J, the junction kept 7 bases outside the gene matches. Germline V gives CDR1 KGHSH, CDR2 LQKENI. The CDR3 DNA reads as TGTGCCAGCTCACCTCAGCAGGGGGACCACGAGCAGTACTTC. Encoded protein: CASSPQQGDHEQYF.

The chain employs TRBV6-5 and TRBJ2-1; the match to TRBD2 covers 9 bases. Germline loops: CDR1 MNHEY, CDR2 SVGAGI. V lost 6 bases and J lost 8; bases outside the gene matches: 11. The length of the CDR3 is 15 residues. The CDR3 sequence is CASSSSGSGRYEQFF. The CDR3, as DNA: TGTGCCAGCAGCTCCTCGGGGAGCGGGAGGTATGAGCAGTTCTTC.

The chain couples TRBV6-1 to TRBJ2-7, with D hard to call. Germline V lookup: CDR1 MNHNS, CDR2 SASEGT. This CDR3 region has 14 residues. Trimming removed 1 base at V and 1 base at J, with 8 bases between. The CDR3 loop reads CASSEGPRSYEQYF. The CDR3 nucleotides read TGTGCCAGCAGTGAAGGTCCCAGGTCCTACGAGCAGTACTTC.

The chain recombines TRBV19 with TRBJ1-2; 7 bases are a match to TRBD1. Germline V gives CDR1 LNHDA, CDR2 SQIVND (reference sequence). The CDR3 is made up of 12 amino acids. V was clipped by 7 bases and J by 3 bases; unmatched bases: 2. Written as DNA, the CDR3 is TGTGCCAGTAACACAGGGGACTATGGCTACACCTTC. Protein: CASNTGDYGYTF.

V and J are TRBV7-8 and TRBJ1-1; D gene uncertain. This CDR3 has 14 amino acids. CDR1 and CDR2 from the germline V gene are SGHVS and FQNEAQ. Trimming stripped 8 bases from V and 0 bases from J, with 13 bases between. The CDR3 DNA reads TGTGCCAGCGGGGTGGGAGGCATGAACACTGAAGCTTTCTTT. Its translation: CASGVGGMNTEAFF.

CDR3 sequence (DNA): TGTGCCAGCAGCGCGCAAACGGGACTAGCGGGTCGCTCCTACGAGCAGTACTTC. Its protein is CASSAQTGLAGRSYEQYF. J is TRBJ2-7 and V is TRBV7-2, with 12 bases lining up with TRBD2. The CDR3 extends over 18 amino acids. V lost 5 bases and J lost 0; bases outside the gene matches: 11. Germline V gene sequence: CDR1 SGHTA, CDR2 FQGNSA.

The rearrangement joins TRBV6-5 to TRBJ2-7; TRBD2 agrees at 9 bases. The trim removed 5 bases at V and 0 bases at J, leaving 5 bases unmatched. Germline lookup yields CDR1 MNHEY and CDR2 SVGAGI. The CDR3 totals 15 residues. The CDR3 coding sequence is TGTGCCAGCAGTCAGACGGGACTAGCCTCCTACGAGCAGTACTTC. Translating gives CASSQTGLASYEQYF.

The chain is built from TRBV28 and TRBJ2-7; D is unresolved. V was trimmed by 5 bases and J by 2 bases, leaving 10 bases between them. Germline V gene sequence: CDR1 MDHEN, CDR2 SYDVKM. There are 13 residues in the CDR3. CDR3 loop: CASSTSPTYEQYF. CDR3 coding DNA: TGTGCCAGCAGTACAAGTCCCACCTACGAGCAGTACTTC. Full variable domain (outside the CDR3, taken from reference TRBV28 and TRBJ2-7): DVKVTQSSRYLVKRTGEKVFLECVQDMDHENMFWYRQDPGLGLRLIYFSYDVKMKEKGDIPEGYSVSREKKERFSLILESASTNQTSMYLCASSTSPTYEQYFGPGTRLTVT.

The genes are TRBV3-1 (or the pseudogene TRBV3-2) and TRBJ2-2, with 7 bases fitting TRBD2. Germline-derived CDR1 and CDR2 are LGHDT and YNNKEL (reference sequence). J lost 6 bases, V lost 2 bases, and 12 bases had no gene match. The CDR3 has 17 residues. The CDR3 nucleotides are TGTGCCAGCAGCCAACCCAGGGACTATGCTTCCCCCGGGGAGCTGTTTTTT. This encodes CASSQPRDYASPGELFF.

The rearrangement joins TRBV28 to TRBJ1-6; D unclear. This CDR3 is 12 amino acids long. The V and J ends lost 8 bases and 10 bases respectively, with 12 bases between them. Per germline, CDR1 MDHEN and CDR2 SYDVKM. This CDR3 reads CASDGGGSPLHF. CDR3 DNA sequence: TGTGCCAGCGACGGCGGCGGCTCACCCCTCCACTTT. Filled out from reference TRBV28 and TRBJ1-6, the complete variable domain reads DVKVTQSSRYLVKRTGEKVFLECVQDMDHENMFWYRQDPGLGLRLIYFSYDVKMKEKGDIPEGYSVSREKKERFSLILESASTNQTSMYLCASDGGGSPLHFGNGTRLTVT.

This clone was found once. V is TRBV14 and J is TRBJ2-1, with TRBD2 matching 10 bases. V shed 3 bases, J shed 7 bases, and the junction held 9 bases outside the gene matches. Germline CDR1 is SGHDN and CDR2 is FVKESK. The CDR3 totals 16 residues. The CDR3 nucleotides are TGTGCCAGCAGCCAGCGGCGTCTAGCGGGAGAGAATGAGCAGTTCTTC. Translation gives CASSQRRLAGENEQFF.

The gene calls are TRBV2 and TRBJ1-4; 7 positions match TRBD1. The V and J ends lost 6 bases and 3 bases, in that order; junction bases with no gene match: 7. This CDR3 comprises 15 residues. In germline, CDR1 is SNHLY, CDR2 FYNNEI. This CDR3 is CASSSNRGSNEKLFF. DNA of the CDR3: TGTGCCAGCAGCTCCAACAGGGGTTCTAATGAAAAACTGTTTTTT.

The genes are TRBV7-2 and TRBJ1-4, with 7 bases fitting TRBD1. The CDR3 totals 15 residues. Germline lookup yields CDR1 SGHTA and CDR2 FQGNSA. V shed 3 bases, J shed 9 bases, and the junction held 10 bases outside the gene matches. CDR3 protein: CASSLGSGGGKKLFF. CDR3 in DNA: TGTGCCAGCAGCTTGGGCTCAGGGGGTGGGAAAAAACTGTTTTTT. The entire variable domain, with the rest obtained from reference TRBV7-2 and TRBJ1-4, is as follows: GAGVSQSPSNKVTEKGKDVELRCDPISGHTALYWYRQSLGQGLEFLIYFQGNSAPDKSGLPSDRFSAERTGGSVSTLTIQRTQQEDSAVYLCASSLGSGGGKKLFFGSGTQLSVL.